The 7 T cell receptor beta chains presented below share a single source sample, sequenced in a study of cytomegalovirus exposure and HLA in healthy donors. PCR amplification relied on 60 Vbeta primers (plus 13 Jbeta primers). Profiling relied on immunoSEQ multiplex PCR, and the TCRdb table lists in-frame clones only, not all of them. This table has about 160,000 clones, roughly 90% appearing once. The specimen was PBMCs. The receptors originated from a woman between 18 and 29 years old in good health and CMV-seronegative.

This clone was seen a few times. The genes are TRBV28 and TRBJ2-3; D gene uncertain. CDR1 and CDR2 from the germline V gene are MDHEN and SYDVKM. The CDR3 has 12 amino acids. The germline V and J ends were trimmed by 4 bases and 2 bases, with 4 bases remaining between them. This CDR3 is CASSSYTDTQYF. CDR3 bases: TGTGCCAGCAGTTCGTACACAGATACGCAGTATTTT.

This sequence joins TRBV4-2 and TRBJ2-5; 9 positions match TRBD2. The tail of the sequence fits TRBJ2-7 better, so the J call may be wrong. The CDR3 length is 16 residues. Germline loops: CDR1 LGHNA, CDR2 YNFKEQ. The CDR3 region has the DNA TGTGCCAGCAGCCAAGAGTGGCGGGAGGGTTACTACGAGCAGTACTTC. The encoded protein is CASSQEWREGYYEQYF.

The V and J genes are TRBV28 and TRBJ2-2, with 8 nucleotides matching TRBD1. Unmatched junction bases numbered 8, after V lost 5 bases and J lost 6 bases. This CDR3 is built from 15 residues. Germline V gene data show CDR1 as MDHEN and CDR2 as SYDVKM. In DNA, the CDR3 is TGTGCCAGCAGTCTCACGGGGACAGGCCCCGGGGAGCTGTTTTTT. Amino acids: CASSLTGTGPGELFF.

V is TRBV9 and J is TRBJ2-5, with 9 bases matching TRBD1. Germline V lookup: CDR1 SGDLS, CDR2 YYNGEE. This CDR3 is 15 amino acids long. Unmatched junction bases numbered 6, after V lost 4 bases and J lost 2 bases. DNA of the CDR3: TGTGCCAGCAGCACTGGGACAGGGACTCAAGAGACCCAGTACTTC. Translating it yields CASSTGTGTQETQYF.

The DNA for the CDR3 is TGTGCCAGCGGGGTGGGGGGGGACACTGAAGCTTTCTTT. Encoded protein: CASGVGGDTEAFF. V gene TRBV6-1 combines with J gene TRBJ1-1; TRBD1 might be the D (5 bases). Germline V gene lookup returns CDR1 MNHNS and CDR2 SASEGT. The CDR3 loop spans 13 amino acids. Trimming took 8 bases from V and 3 from J, leaving 13 bases between them.

The DNA of the CDR3 is TGCAGCGTTGAAGGGGGACTAGCGGGAGAGACCCAGTACTTC. Protein sequence: CSVEGGLAGETQYF. The chain has TRBV29-1 and TRBJ2-5, with TRBD2 identical over 12 bases. CDR3 length equals 14 residues. J was trimmed by 4 bases and V by 1 base; bases with no gene match: 1. The germline V gene encodes CDR1 SQVTM and CDR2 ANQGSEA.

This clone has a handful of counts. The chain employs TRBV4-2 and TRBJ2-6; D call uncertain. Trimming removed 0 bases at V and 3 bases at J, with 6 bases between. The CDR3 totals 15 residues. From germline, CDR1 is LGHNA and CDR2 YNFKEQ. The CDR3 DNA is TGTGCCAGCAGCCAAGACGACTTTGGGGCCAACGTCCTGACTTTC. Amino acid sequence: CASSQDDFGANVLTF.